Below are 20 T cell receptor beta chains sequenced from a single sample in a study of shared clonotypes between healthy human individuals. Assay used: immunoSEQ multiplex PCR; TCRdb lists only in-frame clones, some missing. The table records 2 million to 3 million clones, approximately 93% of them present only once. The sample comprised naive CD4+ T cells from PBMCs. Subset defined: CD45RA+ positively selected. The receptors originated from a man aged 18 to 29 in good health. Some clones in this sample may be carry-over from other donors' samples.

The rearrangement joins TRBV4-1 to TRBJ2-7; 12 nucleotides line up with TRBD2. Germline values: CDR1 MGHRA, CDR2 YSYEKL. After removal of 1 base from V and 6 bases from J, the junction contained 7 bases not matched to a gene. CDR3 length equals 16 residues. CDR3 residues: CASSQGQLAGGIEQYF. CDR3 bases: TGCGCCAGCAGCCAAGGCCAACTAGCGGGAGGAATCGAGCAGTACTTC.

As for this clone: Within the sample, other DNA sequences also encode this same CDR3. The chain combines TRBV5-1 with TRBJ1-4, with a tentative D call TRBD1 (5 bases). In germline, CDR1 is SGHRS, CDR2 YFSETQ. This CDR3 is built from 15 residues. V was clipped by 0 bases and J by 2 bases, with 8 bases between them. CDR3 DNA sequence: TGCGCCAGCAGCTTGGGTGGGACGACTAATGAAAAACTGTTTTTT. Translation gives CASSLGGTTNEKLFF.

V is TRBV6-1 and J is TRBJ2-1, with D possibly being TRBD1 (5 bases). The CDR3 has 15 amino acids. V lost 4 bases and J 5 bases, leaving 15 bases between the germline ends. Germline V gene sequence: CDR1 MNHNS, CDR2 SASEGT. CDR3 DNA: TGTGCCAGCAGTGGACAGCCATTAGGGAACAATGAGCAGTTCTTC. It translates to CASSGQPLGNNEQFF.

The chain joins TRBV7-9 to TRBJ2-3; D not resolved. This CDR3 has 15 residues. Trimming took 5 bases from V and 6 from J, leaving 18 bases between them. CDR1 is SEHNR and CDR2 is FQNEAQ in the germline V gene (reference sequence). The CDR3 loop reads CASSPKDPLVDTQYF. Here the CDR3 DNA reads TGTGCCAGCAGCCCTAAGGACCCCTTAGTTGATACGCAGTATTTT. Full variable domain (outside the CDR3, taken from reference TRBV7-9 and TRBJ2-3): DTGVSQNPRHKITKRGQNVTFRCDPISEHNRLYWYRQTLGQGPEFLTYFQNEAQLEKSRLLSDRFSAERPKGSFSTLEIQRTEQGDSAMYLCASSPKDPLVDTQYFGPGTRLTVL.

The genes are TRBV5-1 and TRBJ2-1; 12 positions agree with TRBD2. In germline, CDR1 is SGHRS, CDR2 YFSETQ. This CDR3 has 15 residues. Unmatched junction bases numbered 2, after V lost 4 bases and J lost 3 bases. The DNA for the CDR3 is TGCGCCAGCAGCCAGACTAGCGGGGGCTACAATGAGCAGTTCTTC. This gives the protein CASSQTSGGYNEQFF.

The CDR3 here is CASSRSGRFGEQFF. CDR3 in DNA: TGTGCCAGCAGCCGTAGCGGGAGATTCGGTGAGCAGTTCTTC. This chain connects TRBV14 to TRBJ2-1, with TRBD2 identical over 9 bases. V was pared by 4 bases and J by 9 bases, with 7 bases of the junction left unmatched. This CDR3 is 14 amino acids long. Per the germline V gene, CDR1 is SGHDN and CDR2 is FVKESK.

The CDR3 loop is CASSSDRGAAQETQYF. The CDR3 DNA sequence: TGTGCCAGCAGCTCGGACAGGGGAGCGGCTCAAGAGACCCAGTACTTC. The gene calls are TRBV5-5 and TRBJ2-5; 9 bases are a match to TRBD1. The CDR3 consists of 16 residues. Germline V lookup: CDR1 SGHKS, CDR2 YYEKEE (reference sequence). With 3 bases clipped from V and 2 bases from J, the junction kept 8 bases outside the gene matches. The whole variable domain, filled in from reference TRBV5-5 and TRBJ2-5, reads DAGVTQSPTHLIKTRGQQVTLRCSPISGHKSVSWYQQVLGQGPQFIFQYYEKEERGRGNFPDRFSARQFPNYSSELNVNALLLGDSALYLCASSSDRGAAQETQYFGPGTRLLVL.

The gene calls are TRBV2 and TRBJ1-5, with D unresolved. V was trimmed by 2 bases and J by 4 bases, leaving 6 bases between them. Germline CDR1 reads SNHLY; CDR2 reads FYNNEI. The CDR3 is 13 amino acids. The CDR3 DNA follows: TGTGCCAGCAGTGAAAATCCAAATCAGCCCCAGCATTTT. It translates to CASSENPNQPQHF. The whole variable domain, filled in from reference TRBV2 and TRBJ1-5, reads EPEVTQTPSHQVTQMGQEVILRCVPISNHLYFYWYRQILGQKVEFLVSFYNNEISEKSEIFDDQFSVERPDGSNFTLKIRSTKLEDSAMYFCASSENPNQPQHFGDGTRLSIL.

Written as DNA, the CDR3 is TGCGCCAGCAGCTTGGGGTCCACGGGAGGGTTCTCCTACGAGCAGTACTTC. Translated, it gives CASSLGSTGGFSYEQYF. The chain couples TRBV5-1 to TRBJ2-7, with TRBD2 identical over 8 bases. The CDR3 spans 17 residues. Germline trimming cut 0 bases from V and 0 bases from J; bases unmatched to any gene: 8. Germline V gene sequence: CDR1 SGHRS, CDR2 YFSETQ.

The rearrangement uses TRBV9 and TRBJ2-1; TRBD1 matches 8 bases. CDR1 is SGDLS and CDR2 is YYNGEE in the germline V gene. The CDR3 is made up of 15 amino acids. After removal of 3 bases from V and 6 bases from J, the junction contained 8 bases not matched to a gene. The CDR3 protein is CASSATETGANEQFF. The CDR3, as DNA: TGTGCCAGCAGCGCGACGGAGACAGGGGCCAATGAGCAGTTCTTC.

This chain links TRBV13 with TRBJ2-2; 7 bases align to TRBD1. The CDR3 has 16 amino acids. The V and J ends lost 3 bases and 3 bases, in that order; junction bases with no gene match: 7. The germline gives CDR1 PRHDT, CDR2 FYEKMQ (reference sequence). This CDR3 reads CASSFGSQGYTGELFF. The DNA for the CDR3 is TGTGCCAGCAGCTTCGGGTCACAGGGGTACACCGGGGAGCTGTTTTTT. Complete variable domain (other parts from reference TRBV13 and TRBJ2-2): AAGVIQSPRHLIKEKRETATLKCYPIPRHDTVYWYQQGPGQDPQFLISFYEKMQSDKGSIPDRFSAQQFSDYHSELNMSSLELGDSALYFCASSFGSQGYTGELFFGEGSRLTVL.

This chain connects TRBV5-6 to TRBJ2-1; maybe TRBD2 (6 bases). Trimming removed 4 bases from V and 7 bases from J, with 18 bases in between. The CDR3 runs 15 residues. The germline V gene encodes CDR1 SGHDT and CDR2 YYEEEE. CDR3 in DNA: TGTGCCAGCAGCAGGAGGGGAAGGGTTGGGAATGAGCAGTTCTTC. It encodes CASSRRGRVGNEQFF.

This chain uses TRBV5-5 with TRBJ1-1, with D tentatively TRBD1 (6 bases). Germline CDR1 reads SGHKS; CDR2 reads YYEKEE (reference sequence). The CDR3 spans 15 residues. Trimming took off 0 bases at V and 6 bases at J, with 15 bases between the two ends. CDR3 coding DNA: TGTGCCAGCAGCTTGGCTCGGACCCGGGGGCCTGAAGCTTTCTTT. Residues: CASSLARTRGPEAFF.

V is TRBV15 and J is TRBJ1-1, with D uncertain. Germline V lookup: CDR1 LNHNV, CDR2 YYDKDF (reference sequence). The CDR3 is 14 amino acids. Between the trimmed V and J ends, which lost 1 base and 1 base, there was a span of 7 bases. For the CDR3, the DNA is TGTGCCACCAGCAGAGCCGCAGGGAACACTGAAGCTTTCTTT. Protein product: CATSRAAGNTEAFF.

The chain uses TRBV5-1 and TRBJ2-7; 12 bases map to TRBD1. The germline V gene has CDR1 SGHRS and CDR2 YFSETQ. V lost 7 bases to trimming and J lost 7 bases; unmatched junction nucleotides: 12. The CDR3 totals 15 residues. The CDR3 sequence is CASYDPGQGAWEQYF. CDR3 DNA sequence: TGCGCCAGCTACGATCCGGGACAGGGGGCGTGGGAGCAGTACTTC.

The V and J genes are TRBV29-1 and TRBJ1-4, with a tentative D call TRBD1 (5 bases). This CDR3 is 13 amino acids long. Germline CDR1 and CDR2: SQVTM and ANQGSEA. Trimming pared 3 bases from V and 4 bases from J, leaving 9 bases between. In nucleotides, the CDR3 is TGCAGCGTTGATGAGGGGATTAATGAAAAACTGTTTTTT. Its protein product is CSVDEGINEKLFF.

A note on this clone: The same CDR3 also results from other DNA sequences found in this sample. The rearrangement links TRBV19 to TRBJ2-1; D assignment may be TRBD1 or TRBD2 (6 bases each). Germline V CDR1 and CDR2: LNHDA, SQIVND (reference sequence). V gave up 2 bases and J gave up 1 base, with 9 bases separating them. The CDR3 spans 15 residues. The CDR3 protein is CASSIWGASYNEQFF. The CDR3, as DNA: TGTGCCAGTAGTATATGGGGGGCGTCCTACAATGAGCAGTTCTTC.

This chain connects TRBV28 to TRBJ1-2; 9 bases fit TRBD1. The CDR3 is 17 residues long. Germline-derived CDR1 and CDR2 are MDHEN and SYDVKM. Trimming took 5 bases from V and 3 from J; bases not matched to a gene: 13. The CDR3 sequence: CASSPLPGQGLYYGYTF. DNA for the CDR3: TGTGCCAGCAGTCCCTTACCGGGACAGGGACTATACTATGGCTACACCTTC.

This chain links TRBV4-1 with TRBJ2-5, with 12 nucleotides matching TRBD2. V gave up 3 bases and J gave up 5 bases; unmatched junction bases: 10. In germline, CDR1 is MGHRA, CDR2 YSYEKL. The CDR3 covers 17 residues. CDR3 region: CASSHDSSGRAVETQYF. In nucleotides, the CDR3 is TGCGCCAGCAGCCACGATTCTAGCGGGAGGGCCGTTGAGACCCAGTACTTC.

The chain joins TRBV18 to TRBJ2-3; D may match TRBD1 or TRBD2 (5 bases each). Germline V gene data show CDR1 as KGHSH and CDR2 as LQKENI. V lost 1 base and J 0 bases, leaving 8 bases between the germline ends. CDR3 length: 15 residues. CDR3 nucleotide sequence: TGTGCCAGCTCACCACAGGGGAGTAGCACAGATACGCAGTATTTT. It yields the protein CASSPQGSSTDTQYF.